Listed here are 27 T cell receptor beta chains from one sample, sequenced in a study of blood T cell repertoires in COVID-19. This table comes from immunoSEQ multiplex PCR, and its TCRdb copy is limited to in-frame clones, with some not included. The repertoire holds about 210,000 clones, with roughly 87% as singletons. Source material: PBMCs or T cells enriched from blood (not recorded which). The receptors stem from a man aged 18 to 29 with acute COVID-19.

The chain links TRBV5-1 to TRBJ1-2; D perhaps matches TRBD1 (6 bases). The V end lost 4 bases, the J end lost 8 bases, and 12 bases lay between the germline ends. The CDR3 covers 12 residues. CDR1 is SGHRS, CDR2 YFSETQ, per germline. Here the CDR3 DNA reads TGCGCCAGCAGCCAAGGACAGTGGGGCTACACCTTC. Protein sequence: CASSQGQWGYTF. Together with reference TRBV5-1 and TRBJ1-2, the CDR3 gives the full variable domain: KAGVTQTPRYLIKTRGQQVTLSCSPISGHRSVSWYQQTPGQGLQFLFEYFSETQRNKGNFPGRFSGRQFSNSRSEMNVSTLELGDSALYLCASSQGQWGYTFGSGTRLTVV.

About this clone itself: A much larger clone is a single base away; this may be a read error. V usage is TRBV3-1 (or the pseudogene TRBV3-2) and J usage is TRBJ2-1; 14 bases align to TRBD2. J was trimmed by 10 bases and V by 3 bases; bases with no gene match: 2. The CDR3 spans 14 residues. Germline CDR1 LGHDT, CDR2 YNNKEL (reference sequence). The CDR3 region is CASSQGLAGAEQFF. CDR3 coding DNA: TGTGCCAGCAGCCAGGGACTAGCGGGAGCGGAGCAGTTCTTC.

This clone was seen just once. This chain links TRBV9 with TRBJ1-2, with a tentative D call TRBD1 (6 bases). CDR3 length: 17 amino acids. With 4 bases removed from V and 4 bases from J, the gap between germline ends came to 23 bases. The germline V gene encodes CDR1 SGDLS and CDR2 YYNGEE. CDR3 sequence: CASSPGQLKRPIYGYTF. The DNA of the CDR3 is TGTGCCAGCAGCCCAGGACAGCTTAAGCGCCCCATCTATGGCTACACCTTC. Looking up the rest from reference TRBV9 and TRBJ1-2 gives the full variable domain: DSGVTQTPKHLITATGQRVTLRCSPRSGDLSVYWYQQSLDQGLQFLIQYYNGEERAKGNILERFSAQQFPDLHSELNLSSLELGDSALYFCASSPGQLKRPIYGYTFGSGTRLTVV.

The rearrangement uses TRBV7-2 and TRBJ2-3; D may be TRBD1 (6 bases). Trimming pared 0 bases from V and 4 bases from J, leaving 14 bases between. The germline CDR1 and CDR2 sequences are SGHTA and FQGNSA. The CDR3 spans 16 residues. Here the CDR3 DNA reads TGTGCCAGCAGCTTAGCTCCTACAGGGTTCTCAGATACGCAGTATTTT. This sequence encodes CASSLAPTGFSDTQYF.

CDR3 sequence reads: CASSSLAGGGSEQYF. For the CDR3, the DNA is TGTGCCAGCAGCTCCCTAGCGGGCGGCGGGAGCGAGCAGTACTTC. The rearrangement joins TRBV3-1 (or the pseudogene TRBV3-2) to TRBJ2-7, with 8 bases fitting TRBD2. With V trimmed by 5 bases and J by 6 bases, 12 bases remained unmatched. Germline-derived CDR1 and CDR2 are LGHDT and YNNKEL (reference sequence). The CDR3 runs 15 residues.

The chain carries TRBV21-1 and TRBJ2-2; the table's D call TRBD2 went unverified against the DNA. TRBV21-1 counts as a pseudogene. The CDR3 totals 20 residues. CDR3: CASSKFGLADQPRNTGELFF. The CDR3, as DNA: TGTGCCAGCAGCAAATTTGGACTAGCGGATCAACCCCGAAACACCGGGGAGCTGTTTTTT.

The chain is built from TRBV15 and TRBJ1-2; no definite D call. The CDR3 length is 14 residues. The V end lost 0 bases, the J end lost 0 bases, and 5 bases lay between the germline ends. CDR1 LNHNV and CDR2 YYDKDF come from the germline V gene (reference sequence). The CDR3, as DNA: TGTGCCACCAGCAGAGATACATCTAACTATGGCTACACCTTC. Its protein is CATSRDTSNYGYTF. Combining the CDR3 with reference TRBV15 and TRBJ1-2 gives the whole variable domain DAMVIQNPRYQVTQFGKPVTLSCSQTLNHNVMYWYQQKSSQAPKLLFHYYDKDFNNEADTPDNFQSRRPNTSFCFLDIRSPGLGDTAMYLCATSRDTSNYGYTFGSGTRLTVV.

This chain connects TRBV2 to TRBJ2-2; TRBD1 might be the D (6 bases). CDR1 and CDR2 from the germline V gene are SNHLY and FYNNEI. The CDR3 sequence is 14 residues long. V lost 7 bases and J lost 5, with 14 bases in between. The CDR3: CASMAGEITGELFF. The CDR3 DNA follows: TGTGCCAGCATGGCAGGGGAGATTACCGGGGAGCTGTTTTTT. Based on the CDR3 plus reference TRBV2 and TRBJ2-2, the full variable domain is EPEVTQTPSHQVTQMGQEVILRCVPISNHLYFYWYRQILGQKVEFLVSFYNNEISEKSEIFDDQFSVERPDGSNFTLKIRSTKLEDSAMYFCASMAGEITGELFFGEGSRLTVL.

The V call is TRBV9, the J call TRBJ1-2; the match to TRBD1 covers 7 bases. V trimming: 8 bases; J trimming: 7 bases; junction bases outside the gene matches: 14. CDR1 is SGDLS and CDR2 is YYNGEE in the germline V gene. The CDR3 consists of 14 residues. The CDR3 bases are TGTGCCAGTACCCAGACAGGGAGCGGCGGTGGCTACACCTTC. Its protein product is CASTQTGSGGGYTF. Together with reference TRBV9 and TRBJ1-2, the CDR3 gives the full variable domain: DSGVTQTPKHLITATGQRVTLRCSPRSGDLSVYWYQQSLDQGLQFLIQYYNGEERAKGNILERFSAQQFPDLHSELNLSSLELGDSALYFCASTQTGSGGGYTFGSGTRLTVV.

The rearrangement uses TRBV28 and TRBJ2-4; D is perhaps TRBD2 (5 bases). From germline, CDR1 is MDHEN and CDR2 SYDVKM. The CDR3 is 15 amino acids. The V end was cut by 1 base, the J end by 8 bases, with 15 bases between. CDR3 sequence: CASSLLGEGRDIQYF. In nucleotides, the CDR3 is TGTGCCAGCAGTTTATTGGGAGAAGGACGGGACATTCAGTACTTC.

V is TRBV7-8 and J is TRBJ2-1; 12 bases map to TRBD2. The ends lost 5 bases at V and 9 bases at J; junction bases unmatched: 14. This CDR3 contains 17 residues. In germline, CDR1 is SGHVS, CDR2 FQNEAQ. CDR3 nucleotide sequence: TGTGCCAGCAGCGCTCATAGGACTAGCGGGAAGCGGGTTGAGCAGTTCTTC. Translation gives CASSAHRTSGKRVEQFF.

The chain links TRBV5-1 to TRBJ2-7; 7 positions agree with TRBD1. CDR1 SGHRS and CDR2 YFSETQ come from the germline V gene. The trim removed 4 bases at V and 9 bases at J, leaving 13 bases unmatched. CDR3 size: 14 residues. CDR3 region: CASSPTGASTGQYF. CDR3 coding DNA: TGCGCCAGCAGCCCTACAGGGGCTTCCACTGGGCAGTACTTC.

The chain uses TRBV28 and TRBJ1-1; no clear D. V was cut by 6 bases and J by 7 bases, with 9 bases left in between. Germline V gene sequence: CDR1 MDHEN, CDR2 SYDVKM. The CDR3 has 11 residues. The CDR3: CASSTYGEAFF. The CDR3 DNA reads as TGTGCCAGCAGCACTTACGGTGAAGCTTTCTTT.

J is TRBJ2-5 and V is TRBV20-1; 8 nucleotides line up with TRBD1. V dropped 3 bases and J dropped 4; count of bases not matched to a gene: 4. CDR3 length: 13 amino acids. Germline CDR1 reads DFQATT; CDR2 reads SNEGSKA (reference sequence). The CDR3 spells CSASQGARETQYF. For the CDR3, the DNA is TGCAGTGCTAGTCAGGGGGCACGAGAGACCCAGTACTTC.

The rearrangement joins TRBV27 to TRBJ2-3, with a weak D call TRBD2 (6 bases). Germline-derived CDR1 and CDR2 are MNHEY and SMNVEV (reference sequence). Trimming took 0 bases from V and 6 from J, leaving 16 bases between them. The CDR3 sequence is 16 residues long. CDR3 sequence: CASSLSGGADVDTQYF. The CDR3 DNA follows: TGTGCCAGCAGTTTATCGGGGGGAGCCGATGTGGATACGCAGTATTTT.

V and J are TRBV7-8 and TRBJ2-1; 10 bases align to TRBD2. The V and J ends lost 5 bases and 5 bases, in that order; junction bases with no gene match: 6. The CDR3 totals 15 residues. The germline CDR1 and CDR2 sequences are SGHVS and FQNEAQ. CDR3 sequence (DNA): TGTGCCAGCAGCCGAGCGGGAGGGGATGACAATGAGCAGTTCTTC. Translation gives CASSRAGGDDNEQFF.

The genes are TRBV29-1 and TRBJ1-1, with 7 bases fitting TRBD1. J gave up 0 bases and V 6 bases, and 4 bases lay outside the gene matches. The CDR3 has 13 amino acids. CDR1 is SQVTM and CDR2 is ANQGSEA in the germline V gene. CDR3 sequence reads: CSVGTALNTEAFF. The CDR3 coding sequence is TGCAGCGTGGGGACAGCTTTGAACACTGAAGCTTTCTTT.

The V gene is TRBV19, the J gene TRBJ2-7; TRBD1 matches 8 bases. With 3 bases clipped from V and 6 bases from J, the junction kept 7 bases outside the gene matches. Germline V lookup: CDR1 LNHDA, CDR2 SQIVND (reference sequence). The CDR3 has 14 residues. The CDR3 DNA reads TGTGCCAGTAGTATGACAGGGGCCCCCTCCGAGCAGTACTTC. Protein product: CASSMTGAPSEQYF.

The CDR3 reads CASSTSTGANYGYTF. The CDR3 nucleotides read TGTGCCAGCAGCACAAGCACGGGTGCCAACTATGGCTACACCTTC. V is TRBV5-4 and J is TRBJ1-2; D remains ambiguous. Germline CDR1 SGHNT, CDR2 YYREEE (reference sequence). This CDR3 contains 15 residues. Trimming removed 4 bases at V and 2 bases at J, with 15 bases between.

The chain employs TRBV7-9 and TRBJ1-2, with a tentative D call TRBD1 (6 bases). The CDR3 has 14 residues. V dropped 6 bases and J dropped 6 bases, with 17 bases sitting between them. Germline V gives CDR1 SEHNR, CDR2 FQNEAQ (reference sequence). Here the CDR3 reads CASRPAGEFNGYTF. In DNA form, the CDR3 reads TGTGCCAGCAGACCAGCAGGGGAGTTTAATGGCTACACCTTC.

V and J are TRBV29-1 and TRBJ2-7, with 12 bases identical to TRBD1. CDR3 length equals 13 residues. With V trimmed by 4 bases and J by 6 bases, 4 bases remained unmatched. Germline V lookup: CDR1 SQVTM, CDR2 ANQGSEA. The CDR3: CSVGKGQGAEQYF. The CDR3 coding sequence is TGCAGCGTTGGAAAGGGACAGGGGGCCGAGCAGTACTTC.

This chain uses TRBV6-5 with TRBJ2-5, with D unresolved. Germline V gene data show CDR1 as MNHEY and CDR2 as SVGAGI. The CDR3 sequence is 13 residues long. V lost 6 bases, J lost 0 bases, and 8 bases lay in between. CDR3 residues: CASRGTNQETQYF. The DNA of the CDR3 is TGTGCCAGCAGGGGTACTAACCAAGAGACCCAGTACTTC.

The chain carries TRBV19 and TRBJ2-1, with TRBD2 matching 8 bases. Germline V CDR1 and CDR2: LNHDA, SQIVND (reference sequence). V trimming: 5 bases; J trimming: 0 bases; junction bases outside the gene matches: 6. The CDR3 runs 16 residues. The DNA for the CDR3 is TGTGCCAGTAGTTTAACAGCGGGAGCCTCCTACAATGAGCAGTTCTTC. Translated: CASSLTAGASYNEQFF.

This rearrangement joins TRBV27 to TRBJ1-2, with D uncertain. This CDR3 has 18 amino acids. With 1 base removed from V and 4 bases from J, the gap between germline ends came to 22 bases. The germline V gene encodes CDR1 MNHEY and CDR2 SMNVEV (reference sequence). Here the CDR3 reads CASSLLAGVARSCYGYTF. In DNA form, the CDR3 reads TGTGCCAGCAGTTTATTAGCTGGAGTTGCTCGGAGTTGCTATGGCTACACCTTC.

This rearrangement joins TRBV10-3 to TRBJ1-5; TRBD1 agrees at 10 bases. Germline V gives CDR1 ENHRY, CDR2 SYGVKD. The CDR3 runs 16 residues. V shed 6 bases and J 1 base; nucleotides not matched to a gene: 6. CDR3 bases: TGTGCCATCAGCGGGACAGGGGCGGGGAGCAATCAGCCCCAGCATTTT. Translated: CAISGTGAGSNQPQHF.

The chain recombines TRBV25-1 with TRBJ2-1; D is uncertain. CDR3 length: 15 residues. In germline, CDR1 is MGHDK, CDR2 SYGVNS. Trimming shortened V by 3 bases and J by 4 bases, and 13 bases separated the two germline ends. The CDR3 region is CASSESQDPYNEQFF. CDR3 DNA: TGTGCCAGCAGTGAGTCTCAGGATCCTTACAATGAGCAGTTCTTC.

The CDR3 sequence is CASSLTMVATGELFF. In nucleotides, the CDR3 is TGTGCCAGCAGCTTGACTATGGTTGCTACCGGGGAGCTGTTTTTT. This chain uses TRBV5-4 with TRBJ2-2, with D hard to call. The V and J ends lost 1 base and 5 bases respectively, with 12 bases between them. The CDR3 is made up of 15 amino acids. Per germline, CDR1 SGHNT and CDR2 YYREEE (reference sequence).